The 18 T cell receptor beta chains listed next were all sequenced from one sample in a study of CD8+CD57+ T cells in acquired aplastic anemia. The TCR beta profiling, which covered VDJ combination and CDR3 sequence, was carried out using genomic DNA as the template. In TCRdb, the reads were re-called with MiXCR into one record per CDR3 protein. The table shows roughly 120,000 distinct CDR3 sequences, with 50% to 70% occurring only once. Whoever was chosen for sequencing had shown CD8+CD57+ cell expansion by flow cytometry. Input material: sorted CD4+, CD8+, or CD8+CD57+ T cells (not recorded which) from PBMCs. These receptors all come from a human donor with aplastic anemia.

This clonotype was found once. This chain connects TRBV24-1 to TRBJ2-5, with TRBD1 identical over 8 bases. Trimming at V came to 3 bases and at J to 2 bases, leaving 10 bases not matched to a gene. The length of the CDR3 is 17 residues. Germline V gene sequence: CDR1 KGHDR, CDR2 SFDVKD. The CDR3 sequence: CATSDKTGESGQETQYF. Written as DNA, the CDR3 is TGTGCCACCAGTGATAAGACAGGGGAGTCGGGGCAAGAGACCCAGTACTTC.

V and J are TRBV19 and TRBJ1-2; unclear D gene. The CDR3 totals 14 residues. Trimming took off 2 bases at V and 4 bases at J, with 11 bases between the two ends. Germline V CDR1 and CDR2: LNHDA, SQIVND (reference sequence). CDR3 loop: CASSISGSLYGYTF. The CDR3 DNA is TGTGCCAGTAGTATAAGCGGCAGCCTCTATGGCTACACCTTC.

This rearrangement joins TRBV25-1 to TRBJ1-4, with 8 bases that match TRBD1. This CDR3 is built from 15 residues. V shed 3 bases and J 4 bases; nucleotides not matched to a gene: 4. In germline, CDR1 is MGHDK, CDR2 SYGVNS. The CDR3 DNA sequence: TGTGCCAGCAGTGACCGGACAGGGCTTAATGAAAAACTGTTTTTT. The encoded protein is CASSDRTGLNEKLFF.

In this sample, this clonotype turned up a few times. The rearrangement uses TRBV19 and TRBJ2-2; D not resolved. Trimming stripped 5 bases from V and 4 bases from J, with 11 bases between. Germline CDR1 and CDR2: LNHDA and SQIVND (reference sequence). The CDR3 sequence is 14 residues long. For the CDR3, the DNA is TGTGCCAGTAGTCTTCGGTCGGGCACCGGGGAGCTGTTTTTT. This gives the protein CASSLRSGTGELFF.

The rearrangement uses TRBV20-1 and TRBJ2-7; 7 nucleotides agree with TRBD1. Germline-derived CDR1 and CDR2 are DFQATT and SNEGSKA (reference sequence). J was trimmed by 3 bases and V by 6 bases; bases with no gene match: 8. This CDR3 has 13 residues. CDR3 nucleotides: TGCAGTGCGCCGTCGGACAGGAACTACGAGCAGTACTTC. It codes for CSAPSDRNYEQYF.

The CDR3: CASSVHPRDPGATGELFF. CDR3 nucleotides: TGCGCCAGCAGCGTACACCCCCGGGACCCCGGGGCTACCGGGGAGCTGTTTTTT. The chain employs TRBV5-1 and TRBJ2-2, with D possibly called TRBD1 or TRBD2 (5 bases each). V lost 4 bases, J lost 5 bases, and 24 bases lay in between. The CDR3 is 18 amino acids. Germline CDR1 SGHRS, CDR2 YFSETQ.

This clonotype came up many times. CDR3 DNA: TGTGCCCAAGGGGAGCTAGCGGGGCCACTCTACAATGAGCAGTTCTTC. Its protein is CAQGELAGPLYNEQFF. The chain uses TRBV2 and TRBJ2-1; 9 positions match TRBD2. This CDR3 comprises 16 residues. Per germline, CDR1 SNHLY and CDR2 FYNNEI. V shed 11 bases and J 3 bases; nucleotides not matched to a gene: 14.

This chain joins TRBV20-1 and TRBJ2-7, with 8 positions matching TRBD2. Unmatched junction bases numbered 4, after V lost 0 bases and J lost 6 bases. The germline CDR1 and CDR2 sequences are DFQATT and SNEGSKA (reference sequence). The CDR3 runs 13 residues. CDR3: CSAREAGVFEQYF. The CDR3 DNA follows: TGCAGTGCTAGAGAAGCGGGAGTTTTCGAGCAGTACTTC.

This clonotype was recorded many times. This rearrangement joins TRBV6-5 to TRBJ2-7; D not resolved. V was pared by 0 bases and J by 3 bases, with 6 bases between. The CDR3 length is 13 residues. CDR1 MNHEY and CDR2 SVGAGI come from the germline V gene. The CDR3 region is CASSYSDGYEQYF. In nucleotides, the CDR3 is TGTGCCAGCAGTTACTCCGACGGCTACGAGCAGTACTTC.

Notes on this clonotype: A read error may explain this, as a much larger clone is one base away. The chain combines TRBV5-1 with TRBJ2-3; 8 bases line up with TRBD1. The CDR3 has 15 residues. Germline values: CDR1 SGHRS, CDR2 YFSETQ. For the CDR3, the DNA is TGCGCCAGCAGCTTGGACAGGGGGAGCACAGGTACGCAGTATTTT. Translation: CASSLDRGSTGTQYF.

This rearrangement joins TRBV4-3 to TRBJ2-7; the D is unclear. In germline, CDR1 is LGHNA, CDR2 YSLEER. The CDR3 loop spans 14 amino acids. V was pared by 1 base and J by 2 bases, with 9 bases between. CDR3 coding DNA: TGCGCCAGCAGCCAAGCGGGCCGTACCTACGAGCAGTACTTC. It specifies CASSQAGRTYEQYF.

This rearrangement joins TRBV7-3 to TRBJ2-7; perhaps D is TRBD1 or TRBD2 (5 bases each). The CDR3 consists of 13 residues. V was cut by 2 bases and J by 5 bases, with 10 bases left in between. The germline CDR1 and CDR2 sequences are SGHTA and FQGTGA. CDR3: CASSLGLGDEQYF. Here the CDR3 DNA reads TGTGCCAGCAGCTTAGGTCTGGGGGACGAGCAGTACTTC.

This clonotype was detected only a few times. The chain joins TRBV2 to TRBJ2-7, with 7 bases matching TRBD1. V shed 6 bases and J 6 bases; nucleotides not matched to a gene: 8. The CDR3 sequence is 13 residues long. The V gene's germline CDR1 is SNHLY and CDR2 FYNNEI. The CDR3 reads CASRTGYAGEQYF. In DNA form, the CDR3 reads TGTGCCAGCAGGACAGGGTATGCAGGCGAGCAGTACTTC. Looking up the rest from reference TRBV2 and TRBJ2-7 gives the full variable domain: EPEVTQTPSHQVTQMGQEVILRCVPISNHLYFYWYRQILGQKVEFLVSFYNNEISEKSEIFDDQFSVERPDGSNFTLKIRSTKLEDSAMYFCASRTGYAGEQYFGPGTRLTVT.

The genes are TRBV9 and TRBJ2-3; D is perhaps TRBD2 (6 bases). The ends were cut back, 4 bases at V and 9 bases at J, with 15 bases in the middle. Germline V gene data show CDR1 as SGDLS and CDR2 as YYNGEE. The CDR3 is made up of 13 amino acids. The CDR3 sequence: CASSTPGTQTQYF. CDR3 nucleotide sequence: TGTGCCAGCAGCACCCCCGGGACTCAAACGCAGTATTTT.

In its sample, this clonotype was seen a few times. This rearrangement joins TRBV7-9 to TRBJ2-5; 8 bases map to TRBD2. With 9 bases clipped from V and 3 bases from J, the junction kept 0 bases outside the gene matches. The germline V gene has CDR1 SEHNR and CDR2 FQNEAQ (reference sequence). The CDR3 runs 11 residues. This CDR3 reads CASSGEETQYF. CDR3 nucleotides: TGTGCCAGTAGCGGGGAAGAGACCCAGTACTTC.

This chain uses TRBV7-2 with TRBJ2-7; the match to TRBD2 covers 13 bases. J was trimmed by 0 bases and V by 3 bases; bases with no gene match: 2. This CDR3 is built from 16 residues. Germline CDR1 is SGHTA and CDR2 is FQGNSA. CDR3 in amino acids: CASSFGLAGASYEQYF. The CDR3 DNA reads TGTGCCAGCAGCTTCGGACTAGCGGGGGCCTCCTACGAGCAGTACTTC. Full variable domain (rest looked up from reference TRBV7-2 and TRBJ2-7): GAGVSQSPSNKVTEKGKDVELRCDPISGHTALYWYRQSLGQGLEFLIYFQGNSAPDKSGLPSDRFSAERTGGSVSTLTIQRTQQEDSAVYLCASSFGLAGASYEQYFGPGTRLTVT.

This clonotype was counted ten times or more. This chain uses TRBV5-1 with TRBJ2-1, with 7 bases lining up with TRBD1. CDR1 is SGHRS and CDR2 is YFSETQ in the germline V gene. Trimming at V came to 3 bases and at J to 1 base, leaving 7 bases not matched to a gene. There are 16 residues in the CDR3. CDR3 in amino acids: CASSSMTGPSYNEQFF. The CDR3 DNA follows: TGCGCCAGCAGCTCTATGACAGGGCCTTCCTACAATGAGCAGTTCTTC.

This clonotype has only a few counts. This chain connects TRBV2 to TRBJ1-6; D is perhaps TRBD1 (6 bases). The CDR3 spans 14 residues. The V and J ends lost 3 bases and 7 bases respectively, with 10 bases between them. Germline CDR1 and CDR2: SNHLY and FYNNEI. The CDR3 DNA is TGTGCCAGCAGTGATCGGGGGACAAATTCACCCCTCCACTTT. It is translated as CASSDRGTNSPLHF.